This paragraph covers one TCR beta chain sequence. Its cognate antigen is unknown. This entry comes from a study of CD8 T cells in ankylosing spondylitis. Whole-study results and caveats: Matched ankylosing spondylitis synovial fluid reportedly contained a significantly enriched population of disease-linked clones.

Via MiXCR, TCRdb re-called the 5' RACE reads, giving one row per CDR3 protein. The sample records 200,000 to 250,000 distinct CDR3 sequences, about 11% being singletons. Trimming took 4 bases from V and 0 from J, leaving 7 bases between them. Germline lookup yields CDR1 MDHEN and CDR2 SYDVKM. The CDR3 totals 14 residues. The sequenced material came from blood, either unsorted or a sorted T cell fraction (not recorded which). The rearrangement joins TRBV28 to TRBJ1-5; D is unclear. The sequence came from a male donor with ankylosing spondylitis or in good health (not recorded which). This CDR3 is CASSYINSNQPQHF. The CDR3 nucleotides read TGTGCCAGCAGTTACATCAATAGCAATCAGCCCCAGCATTTT.